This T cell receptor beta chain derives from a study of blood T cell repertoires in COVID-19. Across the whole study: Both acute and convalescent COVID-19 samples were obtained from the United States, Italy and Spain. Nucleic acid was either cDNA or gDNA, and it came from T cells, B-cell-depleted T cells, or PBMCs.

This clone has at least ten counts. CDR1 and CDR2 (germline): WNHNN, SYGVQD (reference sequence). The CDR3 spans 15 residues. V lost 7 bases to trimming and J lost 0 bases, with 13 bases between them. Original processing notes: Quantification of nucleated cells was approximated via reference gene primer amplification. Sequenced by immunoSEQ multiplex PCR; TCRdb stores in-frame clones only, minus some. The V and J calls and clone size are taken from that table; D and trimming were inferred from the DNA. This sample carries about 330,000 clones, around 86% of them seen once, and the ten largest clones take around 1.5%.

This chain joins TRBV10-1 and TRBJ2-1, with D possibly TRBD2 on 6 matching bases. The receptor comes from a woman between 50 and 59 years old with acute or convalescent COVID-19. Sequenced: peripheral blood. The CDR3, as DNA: TGCGCCAGCACCCCGAAGCGGGTCTCCTACAATGAGCAGTTCTTC. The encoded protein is CASTPKRVSYNEQFF.